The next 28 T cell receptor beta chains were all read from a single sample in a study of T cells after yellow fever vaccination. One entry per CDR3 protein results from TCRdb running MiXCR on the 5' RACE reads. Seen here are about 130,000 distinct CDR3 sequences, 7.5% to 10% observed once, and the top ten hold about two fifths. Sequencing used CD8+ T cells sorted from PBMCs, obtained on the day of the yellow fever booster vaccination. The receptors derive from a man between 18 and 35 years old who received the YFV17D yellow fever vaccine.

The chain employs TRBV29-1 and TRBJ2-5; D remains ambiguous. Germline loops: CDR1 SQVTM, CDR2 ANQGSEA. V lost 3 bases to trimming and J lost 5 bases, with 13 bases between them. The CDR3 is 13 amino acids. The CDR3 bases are TGCAGCGTTGAGGGAAGGGTCGATGAGACCCAGTACTTC. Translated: CSVEGRVDETQYF. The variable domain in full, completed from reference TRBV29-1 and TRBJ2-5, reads SAVISQKPSRDICQRGTSLTIQCQVDSQVTMMFWYRQQPGQSLTLIATANQGSEATYESGFVIDKFPISRPNLTFSTLTVSNMSPEDSSIYLCSVEGRVDETQYFGPGTRLLVL.

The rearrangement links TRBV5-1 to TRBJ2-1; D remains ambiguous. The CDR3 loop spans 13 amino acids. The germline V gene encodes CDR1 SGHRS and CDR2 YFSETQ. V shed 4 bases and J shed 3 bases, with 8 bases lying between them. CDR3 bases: TGCGCCAGCAGCGGGGTCTGCTACAATGAGCAGTTCTTC. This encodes CASSGVCYNEQFF.

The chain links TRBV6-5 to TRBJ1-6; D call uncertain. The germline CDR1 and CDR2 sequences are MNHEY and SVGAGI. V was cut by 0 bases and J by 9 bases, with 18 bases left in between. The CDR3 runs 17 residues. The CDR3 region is CASSYSSPRTPRSPLHF. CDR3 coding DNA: TGTGCCAGCAGTTACTCGTCTCCCAGGACGCCTCGTTCACCCCTCCACTTT.

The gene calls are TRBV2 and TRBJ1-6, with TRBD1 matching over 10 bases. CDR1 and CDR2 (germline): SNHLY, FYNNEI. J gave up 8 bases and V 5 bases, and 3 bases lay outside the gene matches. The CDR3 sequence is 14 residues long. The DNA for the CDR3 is TGTGCCAGCAGTAGACAGGGGGCTGATTCACCCCTCCACTTT. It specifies CASSRQGADSPLHF.

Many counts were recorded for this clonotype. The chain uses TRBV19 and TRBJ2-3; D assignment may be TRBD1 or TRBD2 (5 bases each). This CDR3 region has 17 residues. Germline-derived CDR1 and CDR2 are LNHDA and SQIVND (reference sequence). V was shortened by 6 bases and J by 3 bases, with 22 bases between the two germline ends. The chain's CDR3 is CASRPPQGTGRTDTQYF. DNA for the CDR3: TGTGCCAGTAGACCTCCCCAAGGTACGGGGCGGACAGATACGCAGTATTTT. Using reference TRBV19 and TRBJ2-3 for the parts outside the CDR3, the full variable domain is DGGITQSPKYLFRKEGQNVTLSCEQNLNHDAMYWYRQDPGQGLRLIYYSQIVNDFQKGDIAEGYSVSREKKESFPLTVTSAQKNPTAFYLCASRPPQGTGRTDTQYFGPGTRLTVL.

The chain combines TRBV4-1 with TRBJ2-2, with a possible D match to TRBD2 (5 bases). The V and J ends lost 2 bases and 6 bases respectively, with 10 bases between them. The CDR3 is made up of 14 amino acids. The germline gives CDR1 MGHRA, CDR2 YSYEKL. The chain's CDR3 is CASSQYRGAGELFF. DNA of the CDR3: TGCGCCAGCAGCCAATATCGGGGAGCCGGGGAGCTGTTTTTT.

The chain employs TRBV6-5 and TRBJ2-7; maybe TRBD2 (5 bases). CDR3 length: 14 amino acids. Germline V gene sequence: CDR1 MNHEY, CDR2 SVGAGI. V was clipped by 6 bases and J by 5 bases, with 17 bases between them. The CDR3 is CASSSDYSGNEQYV. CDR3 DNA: TGTGCCAGCAGCTCCGACTACTCGGGGAACGAGCAGTACGTC.

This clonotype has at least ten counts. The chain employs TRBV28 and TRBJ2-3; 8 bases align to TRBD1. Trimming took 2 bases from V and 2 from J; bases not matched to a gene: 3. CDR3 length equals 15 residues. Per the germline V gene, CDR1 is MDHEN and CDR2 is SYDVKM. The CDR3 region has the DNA TGTGCCAGCAGTTTAGGGACAGGCCACACAGATACGCAGTATTTT. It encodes CASSLGTGHTDTQYF.

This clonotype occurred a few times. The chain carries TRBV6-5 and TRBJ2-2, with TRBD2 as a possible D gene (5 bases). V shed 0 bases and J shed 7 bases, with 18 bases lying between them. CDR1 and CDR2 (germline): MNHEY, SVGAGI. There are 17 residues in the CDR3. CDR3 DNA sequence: TGTGCCAGCAGTTACTCGATGTACGGGATGGGCGGCGGGGAGCTGTTTTTT. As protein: CASSYSMYGMGGGELFF.

CDR3 in DNA: TGCGCCAGCAGTCCAAGGGGATGGAATGAGCAGTTCTTC. It is translated as CASSPRGWNEQFF. The genes are TRBV10-2 and TRBJ2-1; maybe TRBD1 (5 bases). CDR3 length: 13 amino acids. Germline CDR1 and CDR2: WSHSY and SAAADI. Trimming took 5 bases from V and 7 from J, leaving 12 bases between them.

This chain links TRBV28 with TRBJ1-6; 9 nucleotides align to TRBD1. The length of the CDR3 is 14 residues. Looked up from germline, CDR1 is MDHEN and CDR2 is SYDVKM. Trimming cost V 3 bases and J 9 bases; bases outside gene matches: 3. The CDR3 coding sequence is TGTGCCAGCAGTTTCCGGACAGGGGTTTCACCCCTCCACTTT. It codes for CASSFRTGVSPLHF.

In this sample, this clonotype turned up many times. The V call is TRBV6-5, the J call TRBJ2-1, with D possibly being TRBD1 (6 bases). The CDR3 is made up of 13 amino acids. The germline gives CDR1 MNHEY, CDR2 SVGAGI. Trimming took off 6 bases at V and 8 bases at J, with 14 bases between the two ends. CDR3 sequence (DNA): TGTGCCAGCAGCCCCCTGAAGGGGGATGAGCAGTTCTTC. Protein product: CASSPLKGDEQFF.

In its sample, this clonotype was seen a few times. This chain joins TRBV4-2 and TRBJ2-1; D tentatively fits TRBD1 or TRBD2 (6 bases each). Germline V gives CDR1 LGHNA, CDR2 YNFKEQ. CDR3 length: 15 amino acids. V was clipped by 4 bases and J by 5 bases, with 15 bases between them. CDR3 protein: CASSPARGLNNEQFF. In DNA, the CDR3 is TGTGCCAGCAGCCCCGCCCGGGGGCTAAACAATGAGCAGTTCTTC.

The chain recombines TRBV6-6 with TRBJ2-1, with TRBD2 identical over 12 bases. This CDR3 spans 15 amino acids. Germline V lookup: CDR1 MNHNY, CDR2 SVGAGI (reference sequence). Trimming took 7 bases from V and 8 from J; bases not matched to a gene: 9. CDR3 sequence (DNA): TGTGCCAGCACCTTCGCCCTAGCGGGGGGGCATGAGCAGTTCTTC. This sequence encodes CASTFALAGGHEQFF.

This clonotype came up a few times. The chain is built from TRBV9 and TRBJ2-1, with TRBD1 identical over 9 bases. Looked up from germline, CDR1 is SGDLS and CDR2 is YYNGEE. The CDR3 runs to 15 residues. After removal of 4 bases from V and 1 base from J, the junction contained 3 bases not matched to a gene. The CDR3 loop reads CASSTGTGSYNEQFF. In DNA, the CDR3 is TGTGCCAGCAGCACCGGGACAGGGTCCTACAATGAGCAGTTCTTC.

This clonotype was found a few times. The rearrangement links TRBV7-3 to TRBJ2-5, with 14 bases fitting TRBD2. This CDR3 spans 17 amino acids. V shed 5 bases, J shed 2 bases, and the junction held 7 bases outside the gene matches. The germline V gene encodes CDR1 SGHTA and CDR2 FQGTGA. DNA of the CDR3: TGTGCCAGCAGCCCAGGGACTAGCGGGGGTGAACAAGAGACCCAGTACTTC. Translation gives CASSPGTSGGEQETQYF.

CDR3 bases: TGTGCCAGCCAACAGGGCCACAATGAGCAGTTCTTC. It specifies CASQQGHNEQFF. This chain joins TRBV9 and TRBJ2-1, with D perhaps matching TRBD1 (6 bases). Germline V gives CDR1 SGDLS, CDR2 YYNGEE. This CDR3 is built from 12 residues. The V end was cut by 7 bases, the J end by 5 bases, with 10 bases between.

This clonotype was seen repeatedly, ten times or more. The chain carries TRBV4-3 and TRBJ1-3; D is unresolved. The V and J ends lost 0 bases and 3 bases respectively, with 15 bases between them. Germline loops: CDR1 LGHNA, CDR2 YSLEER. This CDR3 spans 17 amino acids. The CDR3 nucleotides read TGCGCCAGCAGCCAAGATCCCGCCCCTAGCAGTGGAAACACCATATATTTT. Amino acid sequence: CASSQDPAPSSGNTIYF.

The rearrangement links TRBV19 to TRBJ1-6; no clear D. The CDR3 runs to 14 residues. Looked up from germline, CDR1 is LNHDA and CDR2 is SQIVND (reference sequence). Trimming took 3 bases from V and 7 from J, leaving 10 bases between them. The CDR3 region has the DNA TGTGCCAGTAGTATCTCCCCGGCCAATTCACCCCTCCACTTT. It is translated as CASSISPANSPLHF.

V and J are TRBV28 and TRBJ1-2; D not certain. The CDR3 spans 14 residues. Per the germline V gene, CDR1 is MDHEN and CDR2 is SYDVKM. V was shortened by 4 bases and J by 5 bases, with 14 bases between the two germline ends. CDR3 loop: CASSSVGGGYGYTF. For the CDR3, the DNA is TGTGCCAGCAGTTCGGTCGGAGGTGGATATGGCTACACCTTC.

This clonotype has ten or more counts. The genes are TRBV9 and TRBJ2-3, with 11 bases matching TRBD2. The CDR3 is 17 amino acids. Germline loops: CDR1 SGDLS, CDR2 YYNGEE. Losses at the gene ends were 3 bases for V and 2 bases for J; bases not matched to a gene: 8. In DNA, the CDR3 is TGTGCCAGCAGCGGCTACCAGGGACTAGCGGCCACAGATACGCAGTATTTT. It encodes CASSGYQGLAATDTQYF.

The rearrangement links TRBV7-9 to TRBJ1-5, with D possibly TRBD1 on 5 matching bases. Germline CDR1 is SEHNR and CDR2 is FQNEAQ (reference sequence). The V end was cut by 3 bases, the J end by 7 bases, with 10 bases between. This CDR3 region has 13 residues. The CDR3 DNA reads TGTGCCAGCAGCTTGGGGGGGGAACAGCCCCAGCATTTT. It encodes CASSLGGEQPQHF.

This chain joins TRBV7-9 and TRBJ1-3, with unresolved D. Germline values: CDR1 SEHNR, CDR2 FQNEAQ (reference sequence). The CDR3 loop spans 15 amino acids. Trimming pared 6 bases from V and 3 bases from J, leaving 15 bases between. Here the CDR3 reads CASSRTSAVGNTIYF. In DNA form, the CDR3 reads TGTGCCAGCAGTCGGACTTCGGCGGTTGGAAACACCATATATTTT.

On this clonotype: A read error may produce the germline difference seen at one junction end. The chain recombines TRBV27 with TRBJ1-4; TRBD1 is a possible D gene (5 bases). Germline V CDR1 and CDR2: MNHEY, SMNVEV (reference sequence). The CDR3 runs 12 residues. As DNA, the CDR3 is TGTGTCAGCAGTCAAGTCGGGGGAAAACTGTTTTTT. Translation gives CVSSQVGGKLFF.

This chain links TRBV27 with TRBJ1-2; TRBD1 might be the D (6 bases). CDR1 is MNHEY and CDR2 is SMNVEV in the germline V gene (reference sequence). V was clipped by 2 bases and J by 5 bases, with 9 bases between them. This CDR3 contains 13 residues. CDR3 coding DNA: TGTGCCAGCAGTTTAAGGGGGATATATGGCTACACCTTC. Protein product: CASSLRGIYGYTF.

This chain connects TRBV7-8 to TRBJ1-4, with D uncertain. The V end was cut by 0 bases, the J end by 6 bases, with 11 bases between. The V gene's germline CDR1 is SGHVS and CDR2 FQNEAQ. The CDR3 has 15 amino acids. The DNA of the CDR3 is TGTGCCAGCAGCTTAGCATACAGTCCCGATGAAAAACTGTTTTTT. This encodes CASSLAYSPDEKLFF.

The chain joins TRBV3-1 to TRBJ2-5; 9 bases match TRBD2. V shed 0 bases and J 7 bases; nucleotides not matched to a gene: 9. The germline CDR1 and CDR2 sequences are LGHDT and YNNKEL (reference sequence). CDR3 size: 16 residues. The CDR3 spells CASSQEEAGGRGTQYF. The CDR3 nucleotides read TGTGCCAGCAGCCAAGAGGAAGCGGGGGGCCGCGGGACCCAGTACTTC.

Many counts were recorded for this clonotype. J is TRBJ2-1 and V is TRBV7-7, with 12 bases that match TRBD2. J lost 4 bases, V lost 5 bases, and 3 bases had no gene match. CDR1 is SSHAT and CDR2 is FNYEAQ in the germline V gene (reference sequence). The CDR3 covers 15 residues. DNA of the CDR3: TGTGCCAGCAGCATAGGACTAGCGGGGTACAATGAGCAGTTCTTC. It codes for CASSIGLAGYNEQFF.